These 11 T cell receptor beta chains were sequenced from one sample in a study of T cell therapy after organ transplantation. These receptors have no identified antigens. Here immunoSEQ multiplex PCR was the method, and the copy in TCRdb shows in-frame clones only, minus some. The sample consists of approximately 1,900 clones, 91% of them appearing once. The sample here was CD8+ T cells from blood, taken before autologous CMV-specific T cell therapy. Receptor source: a human patient who had received a solid organ transplant and had CMV disease.

The chain uses TRBV27 and TRBJ1-2; D remains unclear. Trimming left V 3 bases short and J 4 bases short, with 12 bases between. CDR1 and CDR2 from the germline V gene are MNHEY and SMNVEV (reference sequence). CDR3 length equals 14 residues. The CDR3 sequence is CASSFSGSGYGYTF. CDR3 nucleotides: TGTGCCAGCAGTTTTTCCGGGTCAGGCTATGGCTACACCTTC.

The gene calls are TRBV27 and TRBJ2-3; D is uncertain. The CDR3 has 13 residues. CDR1 and CDR2 from the germline V gene are MNHEY and SMNVEV (reference sequence). V was cut by 4 bases and J by 8 bases, with 13 bases left in between. The CDR3 DNA is TGTGCCAGCAGTTACACGCAACACGGTACGCAGTATTTT. This codes for CASSYTQHGTQYF.

In DNA, the CDR3 is TGCAGCGTTGAACTAGGGGACAGGGGCTACGAGCAGTACTTC. Translated, it gives CSVELGDRGYEQYF. J is TRBJ2-7 and V is TRBV29-1, with 10 bases that match TRBD1. The CDR3 is 14 residues long. V lost 2 bases to trimming and J lost 3 bases; unmatched junction nucleotides: 4. From germline, CDR1 is SQVTM and CDR2 ANQGSEA.

The gene calls are TRBV27 and TRBJ1-4, with 7 bases aligning to TRBD1. Looked up from germline, CDR1 is MNHEY and CDR2 is SMNVEV (reference sequence). The CDR3 length is 14 residues. With V trimmed by 3 bases and J by 2 bases, 0 bases remained unmatched. The CDR3 nucleotides read TGTGCCAGCAGTTTGACAGGGACTAATGAAAAACTGTTTTTT. This sequence encodes CASSLTGTNEKLFF.

CDR3 sequence: CASTLGGYNQPQHF. CDR3 in DNA: TGTGCCAGCACCTTGGGGGGCTACAATCAGCCCCAGCATTTT. The chain recombines TRBV28 with TRBJ1-5, with a weak D call TRBD1 (6 bases). The CDR3 has 14 residues. V dropped 7 bases and J dropped 3 bases, with 13 bases sitting between them. Germline V lookup: CDR1 MDHEN, CDR2 SYDVKM.

The rearrangement joins TRBV6-5 to TRBJ2-5; 13 nucleotides match TRBD2. Germline V lookup: CDR1 MNHEY, CDR2 SVGAGI. The trim removed 4 bases at V and 3 bases at J, leaving 2 bases unmatched. The CDR3 contains 15 residues. Here the CDR3 reads CASSWGTSGEETQYF. The CDR3 bases are TGTGCCAGCAGTTGGGGGACTAGCGGGGAAGAGACCCAGTACTTC.

The rearrangement links TRBV19 to TRBJ2-3, with 7 nucleotides matching TRBD2. CDR1 is LNHDA, CDR2 SQIVND, per germline (reference sequence). J gave up 11 bases and V 0 bases, and 5 bases lay outside the gene matches. The CDR3 contains 13 residues. In DNA, the CDR3 is TGTGCCAGTAGTATAGATCCGGGGGGACGGCAGTATTTT. Translating it yields CASSIDPGGRQYF.

The genes are TRBV29-1 and TRBJ2-7, with 8 bases matching TRBD2. The CDR3 runs 15 residues. J lost 7 bases, V lost 5 bases, and 16 bases had no gene match. Per germline, CDR1 SQVTM and CDR2 ANQGSEA. CDR3 DNA sequence: TGCAGCGTTTACCTCCCGCGGGGGGCTTTGTGGGAGCAGTACTTC. Translated, it gives CSVYLPRGALWEQYF.

This chain joins TRBV5-1 and TRBJ2-1, with 11 bases lining up with TRBD2. This CDR3 has 16 amino acids. The germline V gene has CDR1 SGHRS and CDR2 YFSETQ. The trim removed 2 bases at V and 4 bases at J, leaving 5 bases unmatched. In DNA form, the CDR3 reads TGCGCCAGCAGCTTCGCCGGGACTAGCGGATACAATGAGCAGTTCTTC. Translating it yields CASSFAGTSGYNEQFF. The full variable domain, in which reference TRBV5-1 and TRBJ2-1 provide the parts outside the CDR3, is KAGVTQTPRYLIKTRGQQVTLSCSPISGHRSVSWYQQTPGQGLQFLFEYFSETQRNKGNFPGRFSGRQFSNSRSEMNVSTLELGDSALYLCASSFAGTSGYNEQFFGPGTRLTVL.

The genes are TRBV4-1 and TRBJ1-2; no reliable D call. In germline, CDR1 is MGHRA, CDR2 YSYEKL. CDR3 length: 14 residues. Trimming stripped 5 bases from V and 4 bases from J, with 14 bases between. The CDR3 loop is CASSIHRKTYGYTF. As DNA, the CDR3 is TGCGCCAGCAGCATACACCGAAAGACCTATGGCTACACCTTC.

The V call is TRBV7-8, the J call TRBJ2-5; the match to TRBD1 covers 9 bases. V was clipped by 5 bases and J by 5 bases; unmatched bases: 9. Germline V gene lookup returns CDR1 SGHVS and CDR2 FQNEAQ. This CDR3 contains 15 residues. The CDR3 region is CASSKWDRVSETQYF. DNA for the CDR3: TGTGCCAGCAGCAAGTGGGACAGGGTATCGGAGACCCAGTACTTC.